This T cell receptor (beta chain) comes out of a study of blood T cell repertoires in COVID-19. As for the study in general: COVID-19 samples, acute and convalescent, were from the United States, Italy and Spain. The analysed material was cDNA or gDNA that came from T cells, B-cell-depleted T cells, or PBMCs.

Per the original methods: For nucleated cells, counts were estimated from reference gene primer amplification. The data were produced by immunoSEQ multiplex PCR, yet TCRdb's version contains in-frame clones alone and is incomplete. That table supplies the V and J calls and clone size; D and trimming were determined from the DNA. The sample contains 72,000 or so clones, 75% to 85% of which appear only once. Unmatched junction bases numbered 6, after V lost 1 base and J lost 4 bases. Germline V gene sequence: CDR1 SGHAT, CDR2 FQNNGV. This CDR3 is built from 15 residues. Sequencing was performed on peripheral blood. This clonotype originated in a man aged 70 or older who had recovered from COVID-19. The chain couples TRBV11-2 to TRBJ1-2; 7 positions agree with TRBD1. Here the CDR3 DNA reads TGTGCCAGCAGCTTAGGGGACAGCCCATCCTATGGCTACACCTTC. Protein product: CASSLGDSPSYGYTF.